These T cell receptor beta chains were read from a single sample in a study of T cells in Graves' hyperthyroidism and ophthalmopathy. TCRdb recomputed calls from the multiplex PCR reads with MiXCR, one row per CDR3 protein. The sample lists fewer than 450,000 distinct CDR3 sequences; roughly 15% were seen once. Sequencing input: blood. The receptors come from a woman aged 60-75 years with Graves' ophthalmopathy. The CDR3 runs from the conserved cysteine through the conserved F or W. A D gene is named only where the DNA matches it firmly. Expanded clones are given a class, and other clones once, few, many or no size at all.

j_call d_call clone_size v_call cdr3_aa cdr3_nt
TRBJ2-7 TRBD2 NA TRBV7-8 CASSLGTSGVLDEQYF TGTGCCAGCAGCTTAGGGACTAGCGGGGTCCTAGACGAGCAGTACTTC
TRBJ1-2 NA NA TRBV27 CASSSAGAYGYTF TGTGCCAGCAGTTCCGCTGGGGCCTATGGCTACACCTTC
TRBJ2-7 NA many TRBV28 CASSLSPYEQYF TGTGCCAGCAGTTTATCGCCTTACGAGCAGTACTTC
TRBJ2-2 NA NA TRBV24-1 CATSDPKAPNTGEPFF TGTGCCACCAGTGATCCGAAGGCCCCGAACACCGGGGAGCCGTTTTTT
TRBJ2-6 TRBD1 many TRBV11-2 CASSFYRGPGANVLTF TGTGCCAGCAGCTTCTACAGGGGGCCCGGGGCCAACGTCCTGACTTTC
TRBJ2-3 TRBD2 NA TRBV15 CATSREYSGRTGDTQYF TGTGCCACCAGCAGAGAATACAGCGGGAGGACTGGAGATACGCAGTATTTT
TRBJ2-2 TRBD2 few TRBV7-6 CASSFQAGVGNTGELFF TGTGCCAGCAGCTTCCAAGCGGGAGTAGGGAACACCGGGGAGCTGTTTTTT
TRBJ2-7 NA few TRBV19 CASSIWWGPGTPKNEQYF TGTGCCAGTAGTATTTGGTGGGGACCCGGGACTCCCAAGAACGAGCAGTACTTC
TRBJ2-2 NA many TRBV7-9 CASSTYRNTGELFF TGTGCCAGCAGCACATACAGGAACACCGGGGAGCTGTTTTTT
TRBJ2-3 NA NA TRBV5-1 CASSSGGDSRADTQYF TGCGCCAGCAGCTCCGGGGGGGACAGTCGCGCAGATACGCAGTATTTT
TRBJ2-7 TRBD2 many TRBV28 CASSSGAGGPYEQYF TGTGCCAGCAGTTCTGGAGCGGGAGGGCCCTACGAGCAGTACTTC
TRBJ2-5 NA many TRBV27 CASSRSVGQRETQYF TGTGCCAGCAGTCGATCGGTTGGGCAGCGAGAGACCCAGTACTTC
TRBJ2-7 NA many TRBV3-1 CASSQESRGTYEQYF TGTGCCAGCAGCCAAGAGTCTAGAGGTACCTACGAGCAGTACTTC
TRBJ1-2 NA NA TRBV10-3 CAISEPPYGYTF TGTGCCATCAGTGAGCCGCCCTATGGCTACACCTTC
TRBJ2-2 NA many TRBV12-3/TRBV12-4 CASTSRAGNTGELFF TGTGCCAGCACCTCCCGGGCAGGGAACACCGGGGAGCTGTTTTTT
TRBJ2-7 TRBD2 NA TRBV20-1 CSARGTSGSSEQYF TGCAGTGCCAGGGGGACTAGCGGGAGTTCCGAGCAGTACTTC
TRBJ2-1 TRBD2 many TRBV20-1 CSAPLTSGRGFEQFF TGCAGTGCTCCATTGACTAGCGGGAGGGGTTTTGAGCAGTTCTTC
TRBJ2-3 NA many TRBV11-3 CASSLGRRMDTQYF TGTGCCAGCAGCTTAGGCCGGAGAATGGATACGCAGTATTTT
TRBJ2-1 TRBD2 many TRBV28 CASSSSPGLAGVREQFF TGTGCCAGCAGTTCTTCCCCAGGACTAGCGGGAGTGCGCGAGCAGTTCTTC
TRBJ2-7 NA many TRBV2 CASKGVAVNSYEQYF TGTGCCAGCAAGGGAGTAGCGGTCAACTCCTACGAGCAGTACTTC
TRBJ2-7 TRBD1 many TRBV5-1 CASSLPGGHEQYF TGCGCCAGCAGCTTGCCAGGGGGCCACGAGCAGTACTTC
TRBJ2-3 NA many TRBV3-1 CASSQEGRAPTDTQYF TGTGCCAGCAGCCAAGAGGGCAGGGCTCCCACAGATACGCAGTATTTT
TRBJ1-5 NA NA TRBV7-2 CASSKRPGTKVGQPQHF TGTGCCAGCAGCAAGCGCCCGGGGACAAAGGTCGGTCAGCCCCAGCATTTT
TRBJ2-3 NA many TRBV7-9 CASSLGTAGDTQYF TGTGCCAGCAGCTTGGGGACGGCGGGAGATACGCAGTATTTT
TRBJ2-1 TRBD1 many TRBV2 CASSQTGGEQFF TGTGCCAGCAGCCAAACAGGGGGTGAGCAGTTCTTC
TRBJ2-2 TRBD1 NA TRBV20-1 CSARDATGGGNTGELFF TGCAGTGCTAGAGATGCGACAGGGGGCGGGAACACCGGGGAGCTGTTTTTT
TRBJ2-7 NA NA TRBV7-2 CASSGEGHEQYF TGTGCCAGCAGCGGAGAGGGGCACGAGCAGTACTTC
TRBJ1-5 TRBD1 few TRBV7-2 CASSLRTGPQEPQHF TGTGCCAGCAGCTTAAGGACAGGGCCTCAGGAGCCCCAGCATTTT
TRBJ2-6 NA many TRBV7-2 CASSFALGANVLTF TGTGCCAGCAGCTTCGCCCTCGGGGCCAACGTCCTGACTTTC
TRBJ2-2 TRBD1 many TRBV7-9 CASRLSHRDRGTGELFF TGTGCCAGCAGACTTAGCCACCGGGACAGGGGCACCGGGGAGCTGTTTTTT
TRBJ2-3 NA few TRBV28 CASSLLGETTDTQYF TGTGCCAGCAGTTTACTGGGAGAAACCACAGATACGCAGTATTTT